Following are 25 T cell receptor beta chains from one sample sequenced in a study of Ad26.COV2.S vaccination and SARS-CoV-2 variants. Data came from immunoSEQ multiplex PCR; TCRdb stores just in-frame clones and leaves some out. The table includes some 290,000 clones, about 86% detected once. Treatment given: roughly 19 received Ad26.COV2.S at low or high dose, single or two shots; roughly five received placebo; per-sample allocation not given. Day 63 after the first vaccine or placebo injection was the time point for sampling. The starting material was peripheral blood, obtained in a trial of Ad26.COV2.S vaccine versus placebo. All receptors come from a person aged 18-65 years who received the Ad26.COV2.S COVID-19 vaccine or a placebo.

This clone was observed a single time. V is TRBV5-1 and J is TRBJ2-1, with 10 bases matching TRBD1. This CDR3 is 16 amino acids long. The J segment lost 7 bases and the V segment lost 0 bases, leaving 7 bases of the junction unmatched. Germline assignment: CDR1 SGHRS and CDR2 YFSETQ. CDR3 sequence reads: CASSLGDRGKWNEQFF. In DNA form, the CDR3 reads TGCGCCAGCAGCTTGGGGGACAGGGGAAAATGGAATGAGCAGTTCTTC.

The chain is built from TRBV2 and TRBJ2-7, with 10 bases lining up with TRBD2. The CDR3 covers 16 residues. The germline V gene encodes CDR1 SNHLY and CDR2 FYNNEI. V lost 5 bases and J lost 7; bases outside the gene matches: 14. The CDR3 nucleotides read TGTGCCAGCAGTCAAACTGGACTAGCGGCGGCGAGGGAGCAGTACTTC. This encodes CASSQTGLAAAREQYF.

The chain has TRBV6-2 or TRBV6-3 and TRBJ1-2; no clear D. With 6 bases removed from V and 0 bases from J, the gap between germline ends came to 8 bases. The CDR3 has 13 amino acids. The V gene's germline CDR1 is MNHEY and CDR2 SVGEGT. CDR3 region: CASSRGSNYGYTF. The CDR3 DNA follows: TGTGCCAGCAGCCGAGGCTCTAACTATGGCTACACCTTC.

The chain has TRBV5-1 and TRBJ1-4; TRBD1 is a possible D gene (5 bases). V lost 0 bases and J 7 bases, leaving 13 bases between the germline ends. The CDR3 covers 15 residues. Per germline, CDR1 SGHRS and CDR2 YFSETQ. The CDR3 coding sequence is TGCGCCAGCAGCTTGGATGGCAGGGAGAGTGAAAAACTGTTTTTT. This translates into CASSLDGRESEKLFF.

The chain combines TRBV14 with TRBJ1-1; D gene ambiguous. The CDR3 extends over 14 amino acids. Germline V gene lookup returns CDR1 SGHDN and CDR2 FVKESK. The V and J ends lost 1 base and 0 bases respectively, with 6 bases between them. CDR3 region: CASSQGRMNTEAFF. The CDR3 DNA sequence: TGTGCCAGCAGCCAAGGCAGGATGAACACTGAAGCTTTCTTT.

The V and J genes are TRBV18 and TRBJ2-1, with TRBD1 as a possible D gene (5 bases). CDR3 length: 12 amino acids. With 6 bases removed from V and 8 bases from J, the gap between germline ends came to 11 bases. Germline V CDR1 and CDR2: KGHSH, LQKENI. The CDR3 loop reads CASSDSVYEQFF. The CDR3 DNA reads as TGTGCCAGCTCTGACAGTGTCTATGAGCAGTTCTTC.

This clone was recorded once. The CDR3 bases are TGTGCCAGCAGCGATTACAGGGTTAGCTCCTACAATGAGCAGTTCTTC. Its translation is CASSDYRVSSYNEQFF. The chain combines TRBV5-6 with TRBJ2-1; a weak D match, TRBD1 (6 bases). V dropped 4 bases and J dropped 0 bases, with 14 bases sitting between them. The germline V gene has CDR1 SGHDT and CDR2 YYEEEE. The CDR3 sequence is 16 residues long.

J is TRBJ1-5 and V is TRBV3-1 (or the pseudogene TRBV3-2); D remains ambiguous. The CDR3 length is 13 residues. Germline values: CDR1 LGHDT, CDR2 YNNKEL (reference sequence). With 0 bases removed from V and 9 bases from J, the gap between germline ends came to 9 bases. This CDR3 is CASSQDRVGPQHF. In nucleotides, the CDR3 is TGTGCCAGCAGCCAAGATAGAGTGGGGCCCCAGCATTTT.

The V gene is TRBV20-1, the J gene TRBJ2-1, with 12 bases matching TRBD2. The germline CDR1 and CDR2 sequences are DFQATT and SNEGSKA (reference sequence). The CDR3 has 16 residues. V shed 3 bases and J 1 base; nucleotides not matched to a gene: 4. The CDR3 region is CSASLAGGQSYNEQFF. CDR3 DNA: TGCAGTGCTAGTCTAGCGGGGGGGCAATCCTACAATGAGCAGTTCTTC.

V gene TRBV6-2 or TRBV6-3 combines with J gene TRBJ1-1, with TRBD1 matching over 7 bases. The V and J ends lost 0 bases and 0 bases, in that order; junction bases with no gene match: 13. CDR1 and CDR2 from the germline V gene are MNHEY and SVGEGT. The CDR3 has 19 residues. The CDR3 protein is CASSYSKGQEIPLNTEAFF. The CDR3 DNA is TGTGCCAGCAGTTACTCGAAAGGACAGGAAATCCCTCTGAACACTGAAGCTTTCTTT.

The genes are TRBV18 and TRBJ2-2; weak D call: TRBD2 (7 bases). The CDR3 runs to 15 residues. V gave up 4 bases and J gave up 4 bases, with 13 bases separating them. The germline CDR1 and CDR2 sequences are KGHSH and LQKENI. CDR3 loop: CASSRGGPITGELFF. The CDR3 bases are TGTGCCAGCTCACGGGGGGGCCCGATCACCGGGGAGCTGTTTTTT.

V and J are TRBV19 and TRBJ1-5; D is possibly TRBD1 (5 bases). The CDR3 extends over 14 amino acids. Germline lookup yields CDR1 LNHDA and CDR2 SQIVND (reference sequence). V was cut by 8 bases and J by 2 bases, with 13 bases left in between. The CDR3 DNA follows: TGTGCCAGTGGGGGGACCCCCCGCAATCAGCCCCAGCATTTT. It specifies CASGGTPRNQPQHF.

The rearrangement joins TRBV30 to TRBJ1-4, with 8 bases lining up with TRBD1. The junction had 5 bases not matched to a gene; V was cut back by 0 bases and J by 8 bases. CDR1 and CDR2 from the germline V gene are GTSNPN and SVGIG (reference sequence). The CDR3 loop spans 14 amino acids. The CDR3 sequence is CAWSVARGQEKLFF. The CDR3, as DNA: TGTGCCTGGAGTGTAGCCAGGGGGCAAGAAAAACTGTTTTTT.

This chain joins TRBV14 and TRBJ2-5, with D tentatively TRBD2 (6 bases). V gave up 4 bases and J gave up 4 bases, with 19 bases separating them. Per germline, CDR1 SGHDN and CDR2 FVKESK. The CDR3 runs to 16 residues. The CDR3 DNA reads as TGTGCCAGCAGCCCTTTTGGGACTTTCGGTCTAGAGACCCAGTACTTC. The encoded protein is CASSPFGTFGLETQYF.

This chain uses TRBV25-1 with TRBJ1-6; D may be TRBD1 (6 bases). The length of the CDR3 is 15 residues. V lost 4 bases and J 10 bases, leaving 17 bases between the germline ends. CDR1 is MGHDK and CDR2 is SYGVNS in the germline V gene. CDR3 sequence: CASSAQGNFRSPLHF. The CDR3 DNA reads TGTGCCAGCAGTGCACAGGGCAATTTTCGATCACCCCTCCACTTT. Using reference TRBV25-1 and TRBJ1-6 for the parts outside the CDR3, the full variable domain is EADIYQTPRYLVIGTGKKITLECSQTMGHDKMYWYQQDPGMELHLIHYSYGVNSTEKGDLSSESTVSRIRTEHFPLTLESARPSHTSQYLCASSAQGNFRSPLHFGNGTRLTVT.

The CDR3: CASSPTSGALREKLFF. The CDR3, as DNA: TGCGCCAGCAGCCCAACCTCGGGAGCCCTACGTGAAAAACTGTTTTTT. The chain joins TRBV4-1 to TRBJ1-4; no definite D call. Germline V gives CDR1 MGHRA, CDR2 YSYEKL. The CDR3 contains 16 residues. V was pared by 4 bases and J by 7 bases, with 19 bases between.

The chain combines TRBV29-1 with TRBJ1-1, with D uncertain. V was clipped by 6 bases and J by 4 bases, with 21 bases between them. Germline CDR1 is SQVTM and CDR2 is ANQGSEA. This CDR3 comprises 15 residues. The CDR3 reads CSVSPRAGFGTEAFF. Here the CDR3 DNA reads TGCAGCGTGAGTCCGAGGGCAGGCTTCGGCACTGAAGCTTTCTTT.

CDR3 nucleotides: TGTGCCAGCACCTCCCCGGCACAGGCGCAAGAGACCCAGTACTTC. It is translated as CASTSPAQAQETQYF. V usage is TRBV25-1 and J usage is TRBJ2-5; tentatively, D is TRBD1 (5 bases). This CDR3 is built from 15 residues. CDR1 and CDR2 (germline): MGHDK, SYGVNS. V was trimmed by 7 bases and J by 2 bases, leaving 17 bases between them.

This chain joins TRBV11-2 and TRBJ1-4; D remains unclear. Trimming pared 5 bases from V and 8 bases from J, leaving 15 bases between. This CDR3 is built from 14 residues. The germline CDR1 and CDR2 sequences are SGHAT and FQNNGV. The CDR3 bases are TGTGCCAGCAGCGGCCGGGCAAATGAGGAAAAACTGTTTTTT. Protein sequence: CASSGRANEEKLFF.

The chain has TRBV30 and TRBJ2-7, with no clear D. The CDR3 covers 15 residues. Trimming took 0 bases from V and 5 from J, leaving 17 bases between them. CDR1 GTSNPN and CDR2 SVGIG come from the germline V gene (reference sequence). The CDR3 spells CAWSVVRPHYDEQYF. The CDR3 nucleotides read TGTGCCTGGAGTGTAGTCAGGCCTCACTATGACGAGCAGTACTTC.

The gene calls are TRBV7-2 and TRBJ1-1, with 7 positions matching TRBD1. V shed 3 bases, J shed 1 base, and the junction held 8 bases outside the gene matches. Per the germline V gene, CDR1 is SGHTA and CDR2 is FQGNSA. The CDR3 runs 16 residues. The CDR3 sequence is CASSFDDRASNTEAFF. The CDR3 coding sequence is TGTGCCAGCAGCTTCGATGACAGGGCCTCGAACACTGAAGCTTTCTTT.

J is TRBJ2-2 and V is TRBV18; unclear D gene. Trimming pared 0 bases from V and 1 base from J, leaving 9 bases between. The CDR3 is 16 residues long. The germline gives CDR1 KGHSH, CDR2 LQKENI. CDR3 in DNA: TGTGCCAGCTCACCACCCATCCGACAGAACACCGGGGAGCTGTTTTTT. Encoded protein: CASSPPIRQNTGELFF.

The chain carries TRBV5-4 and TRBJ2-6, with a possible D match to TRBD1 (5 bases). Looked up from germline, CDR1 is SGHNT and CDR2 is YYREEE (reference sequence). Deletions cut 4 bases from V and 0 bases from J, with 14 bases between. CDR3 length: 17 residues. In DNA, the CDR3 is TGTGCCAGCAGCGGCCCAGGGAAGAACTCTGGGGCCAACGTCCTGACTTTC. Translation gives CASSGPGKNSGANVLTF.

The chain has TRBV5-1 and TRBJ1-5, with TRBD1 matching over 8 bases. Trimming at V came to 3 bases and at J to 3 bases, leaving 5 bases not matched to a gene. There are 15 residues in the CDR3. From germline, CDR1 is SGHRS and CDR2 YFSETQ. The CDR3 reads CASSSGTGDNQPQHF. The CDR3 DNA is TGCGCCAGCAGCTCCGGGACAGGAGACAATCAGCCCCAGCATTTT.

The genes are TRBV5-6 and TRBJ1-2; possible D gene TRBD1, 6 bases. Germline CDR1 and CDR2: SGHDT and YYEEEE. V dropped 0 bases and J dropped 4 bases, with 16 bases sitting between them. The CDR3 has 16 residues. The CDR3 sequence: CASSLEVTGLVYGYTF. The CDR3 DNA follows: TGTGCCAGCAGCTTGGAAGTAACAGGGCTGGTCTATGGCTACACCTTC. Together with reference TRBV5-6 and TRBJ1-2, the CDR3 gives the full variable domain: DAGVTQSPTHLIKTRGQQVTLRCSPKSGHDTVSWYQQALGQGPQFIFQYYEEEERQRGNFPDRFSGHQFPNYSSELNVNALLLGDSALYLCASSLEVTGLVYGYTFGSGTRLTVV.